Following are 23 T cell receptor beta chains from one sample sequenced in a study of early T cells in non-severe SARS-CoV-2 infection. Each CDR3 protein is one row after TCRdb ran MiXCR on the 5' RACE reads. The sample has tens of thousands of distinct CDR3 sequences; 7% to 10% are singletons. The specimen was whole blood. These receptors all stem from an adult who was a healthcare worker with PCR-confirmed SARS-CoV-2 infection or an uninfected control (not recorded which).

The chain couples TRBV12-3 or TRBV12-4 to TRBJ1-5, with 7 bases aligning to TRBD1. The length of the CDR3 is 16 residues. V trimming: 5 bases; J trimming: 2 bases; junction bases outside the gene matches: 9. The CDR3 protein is CASSTGNRGGNQPQHF. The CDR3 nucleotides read TGTGCCAGCAGTACGGGGAACAGGGGTGGCAATCAGCCCCAGCATTTT.

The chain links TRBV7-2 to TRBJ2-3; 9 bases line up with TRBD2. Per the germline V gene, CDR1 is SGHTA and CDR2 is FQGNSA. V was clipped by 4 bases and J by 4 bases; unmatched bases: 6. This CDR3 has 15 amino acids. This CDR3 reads CASSSVTSGPDTQYF. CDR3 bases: TGTGCCAGCAGCTCGGTGACTAGCGGTCCAGATACGCAGTATTTT.

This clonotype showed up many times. CDR3 nucleotides: TGCAGTGCTAGAAGTCGCACTAGCGGGAGTCGGGGTTACTCCTACAATGAGCAGTTCTTC. Residues: CSARSRTSGSRGYSYNEQFF. J is TRBJ2-1 and V is TRBV20-1; 11 positions agree with TRBD2. The CDR3 spans 20 residues. Germline-derived CDR1 and CDR2 are DFQATT and SNEGSKA (reference sequence). V was pared by 2 bases and J by 0 bases, with 15 bases of the junction left unmatched.

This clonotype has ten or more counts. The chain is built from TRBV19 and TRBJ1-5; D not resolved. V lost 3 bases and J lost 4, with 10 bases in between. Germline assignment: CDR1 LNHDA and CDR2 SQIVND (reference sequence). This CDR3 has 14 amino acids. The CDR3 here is CASSIGLTNQPQHF. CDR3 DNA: TGTGCCAGTAGTATCGGACTTACAAATCAGCCCCAGCATTTT.

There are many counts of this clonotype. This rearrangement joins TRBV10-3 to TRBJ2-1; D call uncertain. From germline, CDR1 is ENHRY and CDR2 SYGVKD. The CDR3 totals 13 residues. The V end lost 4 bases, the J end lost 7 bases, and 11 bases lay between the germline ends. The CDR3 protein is CAISGASDNEQFF. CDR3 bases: TGTGCCATCAGTGGGGCCAGTGATAATGAGCAGTTCTTC.

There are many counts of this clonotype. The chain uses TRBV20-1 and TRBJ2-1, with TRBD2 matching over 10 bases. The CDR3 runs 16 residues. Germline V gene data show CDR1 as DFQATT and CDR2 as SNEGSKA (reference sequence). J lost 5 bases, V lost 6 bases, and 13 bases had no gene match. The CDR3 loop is CSAKRGVAGGNNEQFF. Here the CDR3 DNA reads TGCAGTGCCAAACGGGGAGTAGCGGGAGGAAACAATGAGCAGTTCTTC.

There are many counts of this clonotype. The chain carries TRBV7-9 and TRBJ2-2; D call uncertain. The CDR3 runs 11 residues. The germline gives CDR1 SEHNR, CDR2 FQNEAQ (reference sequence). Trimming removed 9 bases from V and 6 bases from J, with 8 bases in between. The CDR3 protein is CASWRPGELFF. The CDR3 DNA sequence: TGTGCCAGTTGGCGTCCCGGGGAGCTGTTTTTT.

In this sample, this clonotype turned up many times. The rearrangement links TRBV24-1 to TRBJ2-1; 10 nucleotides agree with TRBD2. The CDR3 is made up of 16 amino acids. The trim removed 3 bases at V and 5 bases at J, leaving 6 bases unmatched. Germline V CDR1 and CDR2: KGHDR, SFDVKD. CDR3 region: CATSDRSGGPDNEQFF. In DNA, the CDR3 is TGTGCCACCAGTGATCGTAGCGGGGGGCCCGACAATGAGCAGTTCTTC.

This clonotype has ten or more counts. The CDR3 DNA is TGTGCCAGCAGTGGGGGGCTGTATCAGCCCCAGCATTTT. This codes for CASSGGLYQPQHF. V and J are TRBV6-2 or TRBV6-3 and TRBJ1-5; D possibly corresponds to TRBD1 (6 bases). Looked up from germline, CDR1 is MNHEY and CDR2 is SVGEGT. V was cut by 5 bases and J by 5 bases, with 10 bases left in between. This CDR3 spans 13 amino acids.

Here the CDR3 DNA reads TGTGCCTGGTCGGTTCTAGCGGGAGGTGGAGATACGCAGTATTTT. This encodes CAWSVLAGGGDTQYF. V usage is TRBV30 and J usage is TRBJ2-3, with TRBD2 matching over 11 bases. This CDR3 is built from 15 residues. Looked up from germline, CDR1 is GTSNPN and CDR2 is SVGIG (reference sequence). J gave up 5 bases and V 5 bases, and 9 bases lay outside the gene matches.

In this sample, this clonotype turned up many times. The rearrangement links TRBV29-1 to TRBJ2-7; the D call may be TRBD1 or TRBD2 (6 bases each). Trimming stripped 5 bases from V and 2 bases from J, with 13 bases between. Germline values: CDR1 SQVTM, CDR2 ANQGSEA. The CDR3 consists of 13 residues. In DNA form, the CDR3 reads TGCAGCGTTCTCGGGGGCGGCCCCTACGAGCAGTACTTC. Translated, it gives CSVLGGGPYEQYF.

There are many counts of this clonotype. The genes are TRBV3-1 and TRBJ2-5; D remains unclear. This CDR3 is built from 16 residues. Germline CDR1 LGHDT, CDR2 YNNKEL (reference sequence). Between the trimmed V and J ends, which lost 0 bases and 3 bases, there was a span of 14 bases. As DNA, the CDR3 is TGTGCCAGCAGCCAAGATCTCTTCAGTTACGAAGAGACCCAGTACTTC. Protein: CASSQDLFSYEETQYF.

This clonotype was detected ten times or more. The CDR3 reads CASSLHGQGNTGELFF. CDR3 in DNA: TGTGCCAGCAGCTTACACGGACAGGGGAACACCGGGGAGCTGTTTTTT. V usage is TRBV7-3 and J usage is TRBJ2-2; 8 bases agree with TRBD1. This CDR3 contains 16 residues. With 2 bases clipped from V and 1 base from J, the junction kept 3 bases outside the gene matches. Looked up from germline, CDR1 is SGHTA and CDR2 is FQGTGA.

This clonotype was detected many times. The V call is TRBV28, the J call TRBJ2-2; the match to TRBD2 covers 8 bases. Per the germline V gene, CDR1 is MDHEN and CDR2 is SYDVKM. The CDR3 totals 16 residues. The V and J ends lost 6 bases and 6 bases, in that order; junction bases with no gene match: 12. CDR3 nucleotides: TGTGCCAGCAGCGCGGGGGGATCGTCGGACGCCGGGGAGCTGTTTTTT. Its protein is CASSAGGSSDAGELFF.

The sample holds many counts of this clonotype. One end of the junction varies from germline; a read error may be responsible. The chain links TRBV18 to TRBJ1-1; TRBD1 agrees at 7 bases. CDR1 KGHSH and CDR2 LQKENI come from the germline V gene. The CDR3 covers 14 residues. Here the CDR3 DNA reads TGTGCCAGCTCGCCACAGGGGCCGAACACTGAAGCTTTCTTT. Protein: CASSPQGPNTEAFF.

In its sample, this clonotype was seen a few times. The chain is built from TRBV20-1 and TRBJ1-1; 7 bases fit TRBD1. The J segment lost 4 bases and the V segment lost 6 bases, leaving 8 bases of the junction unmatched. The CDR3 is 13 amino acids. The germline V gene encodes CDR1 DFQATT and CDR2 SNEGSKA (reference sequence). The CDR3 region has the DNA TGCAGTGCCCTGGGGGCAGGGGGCACTGAAGCTTTCTTT. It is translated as CSALGAGGTEAFF.

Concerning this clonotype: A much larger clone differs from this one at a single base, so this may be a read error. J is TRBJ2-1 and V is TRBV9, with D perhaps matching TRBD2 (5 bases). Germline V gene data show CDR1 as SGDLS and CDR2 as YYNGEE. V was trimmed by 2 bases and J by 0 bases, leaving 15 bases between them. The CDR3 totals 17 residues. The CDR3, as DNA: TGTGCCAGCAGCGTTGGTCGGGATGCGTGCTCCTACAATGAGCAGTTCTTC. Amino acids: CASSVGRDACSYNEQFF.

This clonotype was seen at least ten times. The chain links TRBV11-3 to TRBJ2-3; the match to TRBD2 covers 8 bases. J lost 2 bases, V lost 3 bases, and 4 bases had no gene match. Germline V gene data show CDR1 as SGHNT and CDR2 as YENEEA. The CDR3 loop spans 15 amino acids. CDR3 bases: TGTGCCAGCAGCTTTAGCGGGACTACCACAGATACGCAGTATTTT. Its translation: CASSFSGTTTDTQYF. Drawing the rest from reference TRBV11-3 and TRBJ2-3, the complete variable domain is EAGVVQSPRYKIIEKKQPVAFWCNPISGHNTLYWYLQNLGQGPELLIRYENEEAVDDSQLPKDRFSAERLKGVDSTLKIQPAELGDSAVYLCASSFSGTTTDTQYFGPGTRLTVL.

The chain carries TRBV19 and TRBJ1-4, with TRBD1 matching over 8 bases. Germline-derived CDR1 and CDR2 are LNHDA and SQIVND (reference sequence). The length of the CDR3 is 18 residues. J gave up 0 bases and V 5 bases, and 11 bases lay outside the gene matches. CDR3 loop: CASSPPPGQAATNEKLFF. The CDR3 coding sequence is TGTGCCAGTAGTCCCCCCCCGGGACAGGCTGCAACTAATGAAAAACTGTTTTTT.

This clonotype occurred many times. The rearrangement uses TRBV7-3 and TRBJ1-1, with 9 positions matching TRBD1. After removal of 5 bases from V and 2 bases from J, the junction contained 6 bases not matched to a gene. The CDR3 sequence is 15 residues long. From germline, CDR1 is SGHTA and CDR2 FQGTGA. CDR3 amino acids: CASSLTGGRNTEAFF. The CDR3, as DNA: TGTGCCAGCAGCCTCACAGGGGGCCGAAACACTGAAGCTTTCTTT.

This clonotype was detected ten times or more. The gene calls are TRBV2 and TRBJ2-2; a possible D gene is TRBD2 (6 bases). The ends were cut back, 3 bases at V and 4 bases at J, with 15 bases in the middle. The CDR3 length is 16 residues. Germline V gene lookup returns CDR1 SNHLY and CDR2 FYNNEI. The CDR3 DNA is TGTGCCAGCAGTGACGGGACTCGGCGGGGCACCGGGGAGCTGTTTTTT. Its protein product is CASSDGTRRGTGELFF.

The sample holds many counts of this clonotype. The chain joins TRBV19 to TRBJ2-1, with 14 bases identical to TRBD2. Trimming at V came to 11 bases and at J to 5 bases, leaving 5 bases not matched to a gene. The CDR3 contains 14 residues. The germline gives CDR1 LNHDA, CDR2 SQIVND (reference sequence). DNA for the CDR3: TGTGCCTCGGGACTAGCGGGAGTTCACAATGAGCAGTTCTTC. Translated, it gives CASGLAGVHNEQFF. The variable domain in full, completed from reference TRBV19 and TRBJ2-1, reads DGGITQSPKYLFRKEGQNVTLSCEQNLNHDAMYWYRQDPGQGLRLIYYSQIVNDFQKGDIAEGYSVSREKKESFPLTVTSAQKNPTAFYLCASGLAGVHNEQFFGPGTRLTVL.

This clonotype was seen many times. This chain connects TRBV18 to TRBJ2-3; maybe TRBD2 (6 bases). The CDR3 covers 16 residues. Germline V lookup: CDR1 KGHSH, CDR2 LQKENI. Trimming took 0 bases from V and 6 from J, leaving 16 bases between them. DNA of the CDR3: TGTGCCAGCTCACCACCCGTGGAGGGAGCAGGGGATACGCAGTATTTT. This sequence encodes CASSPPVEGAGDTQYF.